This TCR beta chain comes out of a study of shared clonotypes between healthy human individuals. The CDR3 consists of 14 residues. From germline, CDR1 is MNHNS and CDR2 SASEGT. Trimming cost V 6 bases and J 6 bases, with 17 bases left between them. Subsets obtained from CD4+ cells comprised CD45RA+ naive and CD45RA-negative memory cells. Produced via immunoSEQ multiplex PCR; TCRdb's table is partial and in-frame only. The data hold a few million clones, with approximately 90% observed a single time. Findings and limits, study-wide: With few donors, the genetic and exposure-history diversity represented was limited. Sequencing depth was a factor that was expected to affect clonotype sharing among donors.

A few counts support this clone. Its specificity is unknown. The clonotype originates from a man between 18 and 35 years old in good health. Sequenced input: naive CD4+ T cells sorted from blood. Subset defined: CD45RA+ positively selected. The genes are TRBV6-1 and TRBJ1-1; D is uncertain. For the CDR3, the DNA is TGTGCCAGCAGCCCCTTACTGACGACTCCTGAAGCTTTCTTT. Translation: CASSPLLTTPEAFF.